Below are 9 T cell receptor beta chains sequenced from a single sample in a study of T cell repertoires in cytomegalovirus infection. MiXCR, run by TCRdb on the reads, gives a single entry per CDR3 protein. The sample lists some 920,000 distinct CDR3 sequences; 31% were seen once. Antigens of these TCRs are unknown. The sequences come from cultured CD8+ T cells from PBMCs, collected from culture after CMV antigen stimulation. The receptor set was obtained from a human donor in good health (CMV status not recorded). Some clones in this sample may be carry-over from other donors' samples.

There are a few counts of this clonotype. This chain uses TRBV6-2 or TRBV6-3 with TRBJ2-5, with TRBD2 matching 11 bases. The CDR3 sequence is 16 residues long. After removal of 2 bases from V and 0 bases from J, the junction contained 2 bases not matched to a gene. Germline V lookup: CDR1 MNHEY, CDR2 SVGEGT. CDR3 sequence: CASSYLAGGYQETQYF. DNA of the CDR3: TGTGCCAGCAGTTACCTAGCGGGGGGTTACCAAGAGACCCAGTACTTC.

The chain recombines TRBV7-3 with TRBJ1-6; possible D gene TRBD1, 5 bases. Germline V gene lookup returns CDR1 SGHTA and CDR2 FQGTGA. The CDR3 contains 16 residues. Trimming left V 0 bases short and J 6 bases short, with 12 bases between. The CDR3 region is CASSLTGWGPNSPLHF. CDR3 nucleotide sequence: TGTGCCAGCAGCTTAACGGGGTGGGGACCTAATTCACCCCTCCACTTT.

The rearrangement links TRBV11-3 to TRBJ2-7; 8 bases agree with TRBD1. Germline CDR1 reads SGHNT; CDR2 reads YENEEA. V shed 6 bases, J shed 8 bases, and the junction held 9 bases outside the gene matches. The CDR3 runs to 13 residues. The CDR3 here is CASRPSGGAQQYF. CDR3 coding DNA: TGTGCCAGCAGGCCCTCAGGGGGCGCTCAGCAGTACTTC.

This clonotype occurred a few times. The V call is TRBV27, the J call TRBJ2-3; TRBD2 matches at 8 bases. This CDR3 comprises 17 residues. V lost 0 bases and J lost 3; bases outside the gene matches: 8. Germline V lookup: CDR1 MNHEY, CDR2 SMNVEV (reference sequence). The CDR3 DNA is TGTGCCAGCAGTTTATCTGACACGGGGGGGGGGACAGATACGCAGTATTTT. Protein sequence: CASSLSDTGGGTDTQYF.

The chain employs TRBV7-6 and TRBJ1-1; perhaps TRBD1 as D (5 bases). V lost 5 bases, J lost 7 bases, and 11 bases lay in between. CDR3 length equals 12 residues. Germline-derived CDR1 and CDR2 are SGHVS and FNYEAQ. The CDR3 DNA is TGTGCCAGCAGCGACTACAGGTATGAAGCTTTCTTT. Protein sequence: CASSDYRYEAFF.

This clonotype was seen once. The chain carries TRBV19 and TRBJ2-1; D may be TRBD2 (7 bases). Trimming took off 0 bases at V and 0 bases at J, with 21 bases between the two ends. Germline CDR1 is LNHDA and CDR2 is SQIVND (reference sequence). There are 20 residues in the CDR3. The CDR3 loop reads CASSIDGGLLTGVSYNEQFF. As DNA, the CDR3 is TGTGCCAGTAGTATAGACGGGGGGCTACTAACGGGGGTCTCCTACAATGAGCAGTTCTTC.

The chain uses TRBV6-6 and TRBJ2-1, with 12 bases identical to TRBD2. Germline V gene data show CDR1 as MNHNY and CDR2 as SVGAGI (reference sequence). With 2 bases clipped from V and 8 bases from J, the junction kept 16 bases outside the gene matches. This CDR3 is built from 19 residues. The chain's CDR3 is CASSYPLLTSGGPGDEQFF. For the CDR3, the DNA is TGTGCCAGCAGTTACCCCCTACTGACTAGCGGGGGACCTGGGGATGAGCAGTTCTTC.

In this sample, this clonotype turned up a few times. The rearrangement joins TRBV28 to TRBJ2-5; TRBD2 aligns across 8 bases. From germline, CDR1 is MDHEN and CDR2 SYDVKM. The CDR3 totals 13 residues. Trimming removed 5 bases from V and 7 bases from J; junction bases left unmatched: 6. In DNA form, the CDR3 reads TGTGCCAGCAGTCCGTTGGCGGGGGGGACCCAGTACTTC. The encoded protein is CASSPLAGGTQYF. The whole variable domain, remainder taken from reference TRBV28 and TRBJ2-5, is DVKVTQSSRYLVKRTGEKVFLECVQDMDHENMFWYRQDPGLGLRLIYFSYDVKMKEKGDIPEGYSVSREKKERFSLILESASTNQTSMYLCASSPLAGGTQYFGPGTRLLVL.

CDR3 region: CASSPPGTAGFQETQYF. For the CDR3, the DNA is TGTGCCAGCTCACCTCCCGGGACAGCAGGATTCCAAGAGACCCAGTACTTC. This sequence joins TRBV18 and TRBJ2-5; 7 bases agree with TRBD1. J was trimmed by 1 base and V by 3 bases; bases with no gene match: 11. The CDR3 is 17 amino acids. From germline, CDR1 is KGHSH and CDR2 LQKENI.